This T cell receptor beta chain was identified during a study of cytomegalovirus exposure and HLA in healthy donors. The V end lost 4 bases, the J end lost 8 bases, and 9 bases lay between the germline ends. The CDR3 is made up of 12 amino acids. Germline CDR1 SEHNR, CDR2 FQNEAQ (reference sequence). Concerning this clone: The antigen remains unidentified. Other DNA sequences from this sample encode an identical CDR3 as well.

Use of 60 Vbeta and 13 Jbeta primers characterized the PCR. Method: immunoSEQ multiplex PCR; TCRdb's copy keeps in-frame clones and lacks some. The sample includes 150,000 to 200,000 clones, approximately 83% of them seen just once. Overall study results and limits: The presence/absence work took it that sequencing depth was about the same across donors.

The material sequenced was PBMCs. This TCR was sampled from a man in his late teens or twenties in good health and CMV-seropositive. The chain links TRBV7-9 to TRBJ2-1; no clear D. CDR3 nucleotide sequence: TGTGCCAGCAGCTCGAATGAGGATGAGCAGTTCTTC. Translation gives CASSSNEDEQFF.